This TCR beta chain was identified during a study of control samples from healthy donors and cancer patients. Losses at the gene ends were 7 bases for V and 7 bases for J; bases not matched to a gene: 7. Looked up from germline, CDR1 is MNHEY and CDR2 is SMNVEV (reference sequence). The CDR3 covers 13 residues. Only in-frame clones appear in the TCRdb table, and some are missing; sequencing was by immunoSEQ multiplex PCR. This table has about 120,000 clones, around nine tenths appearing once. In its sample, this clone was seen once. This sequence originates from a man aged 25-40 years in good health. The rearrangement uses TRBV27 and TRBJ2-3, with 8 bases identical to TRBD1. Sequenced sample: blood. CDR3 bases: TGTGCCAGCAATGGGCAGGGGGCATATACGCAGTATTTT. Protein: CASNGQGAYTQYF.